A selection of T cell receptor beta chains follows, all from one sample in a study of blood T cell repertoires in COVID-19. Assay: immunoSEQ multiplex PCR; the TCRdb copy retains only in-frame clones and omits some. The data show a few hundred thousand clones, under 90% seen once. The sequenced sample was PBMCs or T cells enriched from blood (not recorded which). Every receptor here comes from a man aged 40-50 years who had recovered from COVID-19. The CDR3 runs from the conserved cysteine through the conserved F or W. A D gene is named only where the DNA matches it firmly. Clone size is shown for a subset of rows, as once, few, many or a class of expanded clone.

CASREPSGLYSNQPQHF,TGTGCCAGCAGGGAACCCTCGGGTCTTTATAGCAATCAGCCCCAGCATTTT,TRBV7-8,-,-,TRBJ1-5
CASSQQGAPTGELFF,TGTGCCAGCAGCCAACAGGGGGCGCCCACCGGGGAGCTGTTTTTT,TRBV7-2,TRBD1,-,TRBJ2-2
CASSPFRGLAGKETQYF,TGCGCCAGCAGCCCATTTCGGGGACTAGCGGGAAAGGAGACCCAGTACTTC,TRBV5-1,TRBD2,-,TRBJ2-5
CASSPLRSSYNEQFF,TGTGCCAGCAGCCCACTACGTAGCTCCTACAATGAGCAGTTCTTC,TRBV7-3,-,-,TRBJ2-1
CASSQDDSGGATDTQYF,TGTGCCAGCAGCCAAGATGATAGCGGGGGGGCCACAGATACGCAGTATTTT,TRBV4-2,TRBD2,-,TRBJ2-3
CASSLGGYNSPLHF,TGTGCCAGCAGCTTGGGGGGGTATAATTCACCCCTCCACTTT,TRBV7-9,-,-,TRBJ1-6
CASSLMATGELFF,TGTGCCAGCAGCTTAATGGCCACCGGGGAGCTGTTTTTT,TRBV7-9,-,-,TRBJ2-2
CASSLSGANVLTF,TGTGCCAGCAGTCTCTCTGGGGCCAACGTCCTGACTTTC,TRBV27,-,-,TRBJ2-6
CASRTPDRRNTIYF,TGTGCCAGCAGGACCCCGGACAGAAGAAACACCATATATTTT,TRBV7-9,-,-,TRBJ1-3
CASSLGTARNTIYF,TGTGCCAGCAGCCTAGGGACAGCCCGAAACACCATATATTTT,TRBV13,TRBD1,-,TRBJ1-3
CASSAARDSYEQYF,TGCGCCAGCAGCGCGGCCCGTGACTCCTACGAGCAGTACTTC,TRBV5-1,-,-,TRBJ2-7
CASSQETGGPYEQYF,TGTGCCAGCAGCCAAGAAACAGGGGGCCCCTACGAGCAGTACTTC,TRBV4-2,TRBD1,few,TRBJ2-7
CAWKVAGMDNEQFF,TGTGCCTGGAAGGTGGCGGGTATGGACAATGAGCAGTTCTTC,TRBV30,-,-,TRBJ2-1
CASSARAGNEQFF,TGTGCCAGCAGCGCCCGGGCGGGGAATGAGCAGTTCTTC,TRBV7-2,-,-,TRBJ2-1
CATSGSEYSNTGELFF,TGTGCCACCAGTGGTTCAGAATATTCGAACACCGGGGAGCTGTTTTTT,TRBV24-1,-,-,TRBJ2-2
CASSVTGGMETQYF,TGTGCCAGCAGCGTGACAGGGGGCATGGAGACCCAGTACTTC,TRBV5-4,TRBD1,-,TRBJ2-5
CASTGTQSLNEQFF,TGCGCCAGCACCGGGACACAGAGCTTGAATGAGCAGTTCTTC,TRBV5-1,-,-,TRBJ2-1
CASSDLTGSETQYF,TGTGCCAGCAGTGACCTGACAGGGTCAGAGACCCAGTACTTC,TRBV6-4,TRBD1,-,TRBJ2-5
CASRDRDLNQPQHF,TGTGCCAGCCGGGACAGGGATTTGAATCAGCCCCAGCATTTT,TRBV2,TRBD1,-,TRBJ1-5
CASSLILAGAGDEQFF,TGTGCCAGTAGCCTTATTCTAGCGGGGGCTGGGGATGAGCAGTTCTTC,TRBV19,TRBD2,-,TRBJ2-1
CASSPGGWGNQPQHF,TGTGCCAGCAGTCCCGGGGGGTGGGGAAATCAGCCCCAGCATTTT,TRBV6-2/TRBV6-3,-,-,TRBJ1-5
CASSGDSFYGYTF,TGTGCCAGCAGCGGGGACAGCTTCTATGGCTACACCTTC,TRBV11-2,TRBD1,-,TRBJ1-2
CASSLALEETQYF,TGTGCCAGCAGCTTAGCCCTAGAAGAGACCCAGTACTTC,TRBV11-2,-,-,TRBJ2-5
CASRRRQDLPYEQYF,TGTGCCAGCAGACGTAGACAGGACCTCCCCTACGAGCAGTACTTC,TRBV27,-,-,TRBJ2-7
CASRPRPSGTSYNEQFF,TGTGCCAGCAGGCCACGCCCTAGCGGCACCTCCTACAATGAGCAGTTCTTC,TRBV7-2,TRBD2,-,TRBJ2-1
CASSYSIYGGTPQHF,TGTGCCAGCAGTTACTCCATTTATGGCGGAACGCCCCAGCATTTT,TRBV6-5,-,-,TRBJ1-5
CASSLNFQETQYF,TGTGCCAGCAGTCTAAACTTTCAAGAGACCCAGTACTTC,TRBV27,-,-,TRBJ2-5
CASSYSSVVSEKLFF,TGTGCCAGCAGTTACTCTAGTGTAGTTAGTGAAAAACTGTTTTTT,TRBV6-5,-,-,TRBJ1-4
CASSPFQGMDEKLFF,TGTGCCAGCAGCCCCTTTCAGGGGATGGATGAAAAACTGTTTTTT,TRBV7-9,-,few,TRBJ1-4
CASSSGQGNAGTEAFF,TGCGCCAGCAGCTCCGGACAGGGAAATGCGGGCACTGAAGCTTTCTTT,TRBV5-1,TRBD1,-,TRBJ1-1
CASSLAGPAYEQYF,TGTGCCAGCAGCTTAGCGGGGCCGGCCTACGAGCAGTACTTC,TRBV7-2,-,-,TRBJ2-7